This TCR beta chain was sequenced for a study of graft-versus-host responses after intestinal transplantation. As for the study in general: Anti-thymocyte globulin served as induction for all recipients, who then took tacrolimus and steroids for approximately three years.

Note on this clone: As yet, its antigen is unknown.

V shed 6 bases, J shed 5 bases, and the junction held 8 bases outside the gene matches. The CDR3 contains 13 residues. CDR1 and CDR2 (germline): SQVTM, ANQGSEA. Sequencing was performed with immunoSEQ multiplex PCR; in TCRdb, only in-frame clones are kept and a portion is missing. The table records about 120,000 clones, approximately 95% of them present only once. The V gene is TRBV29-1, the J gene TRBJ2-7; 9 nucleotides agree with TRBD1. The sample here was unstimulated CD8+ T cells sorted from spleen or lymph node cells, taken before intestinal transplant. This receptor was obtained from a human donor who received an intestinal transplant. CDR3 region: CSVPGQGRNEQYF. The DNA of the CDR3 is TGCAGCGTACCGGGACAGGGTAGGAACGAGCAGTACTTC.